The entry below describes one T cell receptor (beta chain). There are 11 residues in the CDR3. These data are taken from a study of blood T cell repertoires in COVID-19. Sequencing used immunoSEQ multiplex PCR; TCRdb keeps in-frame clones, though not all of them. The top ten hold approximately 15% of the sample, which has 43,000 or so clones, about nine tenths seen once. The sample taken for sequencing was peripheral blood. The sequence was obtained from a man aged 55-75 years with active or convalescent COVID-19. The chain links TRBV21-1 to TRBJ1-2; TRBD1 reflects the table's D call only, with no check against the DNA. TRBV21-1 is termed a pseudogene. The CDR3 loop is CASPTGHGYTF. The CDR3 DNA reads as TGTGCCAGCCCCACAGGCCATGGCTACACCTTC.